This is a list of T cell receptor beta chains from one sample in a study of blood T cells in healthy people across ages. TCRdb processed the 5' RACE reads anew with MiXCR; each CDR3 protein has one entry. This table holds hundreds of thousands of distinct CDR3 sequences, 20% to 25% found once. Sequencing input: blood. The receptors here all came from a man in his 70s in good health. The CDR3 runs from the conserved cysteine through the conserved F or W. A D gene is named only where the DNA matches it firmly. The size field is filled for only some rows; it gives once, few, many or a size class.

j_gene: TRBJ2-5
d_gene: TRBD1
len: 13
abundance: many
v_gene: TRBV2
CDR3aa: CASTRDSEGTQYF
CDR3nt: TGTGCCAGCACCCGGGACAGTGAAGGGACCCAGTACTTC

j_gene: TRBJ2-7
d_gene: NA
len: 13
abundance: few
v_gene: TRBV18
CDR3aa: CASSPSRYDEQYF
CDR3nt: TGTGCCAGCTCACCATCCAGGTATGACGAGCAGTACTTC

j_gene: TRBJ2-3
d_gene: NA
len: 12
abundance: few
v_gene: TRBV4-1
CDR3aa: CASSQPLDTQYF
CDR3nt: TGCGCCAGCAGCCAACCTCTGGATACGCAGTATTTT

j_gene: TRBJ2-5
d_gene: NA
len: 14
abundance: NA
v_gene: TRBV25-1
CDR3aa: CASSDIRGQETQYF
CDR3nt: TGTGCCAGCAGTGATATCCGGGGGCAAGAGACCCAGTACTTC

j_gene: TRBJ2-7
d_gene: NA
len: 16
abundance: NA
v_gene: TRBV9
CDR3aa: CASSVEPSRGVGEQYF
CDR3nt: TGTGCCAGCAGCGTAGAGCCTAGCCGCGGCGTCGGGGAGCAGTACTTC

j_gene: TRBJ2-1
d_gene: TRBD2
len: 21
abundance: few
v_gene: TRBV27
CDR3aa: CASSPTSAGTSGRSVWNEQFF
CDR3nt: TGTGCCAGCAGTCCGACGTCTGCCGGGACTAGCGGGAGGTCGGTCTGGAATGAGCAGTTCTTC

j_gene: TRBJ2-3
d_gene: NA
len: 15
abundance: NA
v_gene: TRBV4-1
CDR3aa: CASSHHPGRIDTQYF
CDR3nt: TGCGCCAGCAGCCACCACCCGGGTCGGATAGATACGCAGTATTTT

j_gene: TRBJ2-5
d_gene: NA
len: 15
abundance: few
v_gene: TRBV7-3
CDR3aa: CASSLSTGPGETQYF
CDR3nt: TGTGCCAGCAGCTTATCAACCGGTCCAGGGGAGACCCAGTACTTC

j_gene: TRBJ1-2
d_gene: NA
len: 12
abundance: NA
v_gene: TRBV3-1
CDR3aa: CASSSPGNGYTF
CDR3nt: TGTGCCAGCAGCTCTCCGGGGAATGGCTACACCTTC

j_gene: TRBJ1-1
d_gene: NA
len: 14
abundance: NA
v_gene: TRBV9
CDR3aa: CASSVAGMNTEAFF
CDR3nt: TGTGCCAGCAGCGTAGCAGGGATGAACACTGAAGCTTTCTTT

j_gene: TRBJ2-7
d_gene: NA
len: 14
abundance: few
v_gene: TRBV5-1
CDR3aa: CASSRRGGLGEQYF
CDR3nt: TGCGCCAGCAGCCGGAGGGGGGGACTCGGGGAGCAGTACTTC

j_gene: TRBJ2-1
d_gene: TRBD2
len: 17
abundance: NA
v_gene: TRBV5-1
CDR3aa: CASSSTFSGSPYNEQFF
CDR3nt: TGCGCCAGCAGCTCCACCTTCAGCGGGAGCCCCTACAATGAGCAGTTCTTC

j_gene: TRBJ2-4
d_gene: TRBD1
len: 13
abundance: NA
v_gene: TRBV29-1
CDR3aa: CSVVMGQGFFQYF
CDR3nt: TGCAGCGTTGTAATGGGACAGGGCTTTTTTCAGTACTTC

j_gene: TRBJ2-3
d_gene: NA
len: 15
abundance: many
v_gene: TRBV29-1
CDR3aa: CSVESNRLRTDTQYF
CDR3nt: TGCAGCGTTGAGAGTAACAGGTTACGCACAGATACGCAGTATTTT

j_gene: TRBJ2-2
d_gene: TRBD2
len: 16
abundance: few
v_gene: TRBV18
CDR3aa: CASSPTSVANTGELFF
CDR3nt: TGTGCCAGCTCACCGACTAGCGTGGCGAACACCGGGGAGCTGTTTTTT

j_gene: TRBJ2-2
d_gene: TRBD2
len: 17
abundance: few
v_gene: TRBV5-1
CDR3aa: CASRSRLAGESTGELFF
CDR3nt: TGCGCCAGCAGATCAAGACTAGCGGGAGAGAGTACCGGGGAGCTGTTTTTT

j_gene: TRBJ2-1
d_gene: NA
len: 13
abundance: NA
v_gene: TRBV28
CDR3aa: CASSSAGFNEQFF
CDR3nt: TGTGCCAGCTCCTCGGCTGGGTTCAATGAGCAGTTCTTC

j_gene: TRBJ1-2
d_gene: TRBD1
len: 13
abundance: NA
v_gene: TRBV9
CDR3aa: CASSGRQGYGYTF
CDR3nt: TGTGCCAGCAGCGGACGACAGGGATATGGCTACACCTTC

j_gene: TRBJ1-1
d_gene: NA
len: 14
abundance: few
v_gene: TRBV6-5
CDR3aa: CASSYSITNTEAFF
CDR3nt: TGTGCCAGCAGTTACAGCATTACGAACACTGAAGCTTTCTTT

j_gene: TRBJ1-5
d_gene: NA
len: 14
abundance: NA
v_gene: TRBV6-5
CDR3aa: CASTKGEGNQPQHF
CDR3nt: TGTGCCAGCACCAAGGGGGAGGGAAATCAGCCCCAGCATTTT

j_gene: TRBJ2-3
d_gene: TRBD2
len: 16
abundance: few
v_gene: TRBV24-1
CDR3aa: CATSDSSGRAADTQYF
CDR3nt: TGTGCCACCAGTGACTCTAGCGGGAGGGCTGCAGATACGCAGTATTTT

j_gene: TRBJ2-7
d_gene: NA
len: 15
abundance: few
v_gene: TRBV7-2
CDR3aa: CASSFVGDSSYEQYF
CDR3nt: TGTGCCAGCAGCTTCGTCGGCGACAGCTCCTACGAGCAGTACTTC

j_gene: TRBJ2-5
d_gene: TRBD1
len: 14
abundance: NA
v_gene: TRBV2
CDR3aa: CASSSTRGLETQYF
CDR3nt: TGTGCCAGCAGCTCCACAAGGGGGCTAGAGACCCAGTACTTC

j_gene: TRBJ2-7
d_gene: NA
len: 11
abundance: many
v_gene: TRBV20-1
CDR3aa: CSARGSYEQYF
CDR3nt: TGCAGCGCCCGGGGCTCCTACGAGCAGTACTTC

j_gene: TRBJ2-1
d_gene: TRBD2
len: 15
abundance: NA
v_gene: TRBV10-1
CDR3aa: CASSESGGRRYEQFF
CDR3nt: TGCGCCAGCAGTGAGTCGGGAGGGAGAAGATATGAGCAGTTCTTC

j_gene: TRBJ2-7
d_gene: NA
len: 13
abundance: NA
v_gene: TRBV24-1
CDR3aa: CATSDLHKDEQYF
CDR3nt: TGTGCCACCAGTGATTTGCATAAAGACGAGCAGTACTTC

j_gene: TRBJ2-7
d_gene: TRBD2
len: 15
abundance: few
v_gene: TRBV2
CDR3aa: CASSVTGLAGGEQYF
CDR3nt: TGTGCCAGCAGTGTAACGGGACTAGCGGGTGGCGAGCAGTACTTC

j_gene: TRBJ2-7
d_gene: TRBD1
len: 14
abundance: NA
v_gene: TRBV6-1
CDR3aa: CASIRGTGTYEQYF
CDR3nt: TGTGCCAGCATTAGGGGGACAGGGACGTACGAGCAGTACTTC

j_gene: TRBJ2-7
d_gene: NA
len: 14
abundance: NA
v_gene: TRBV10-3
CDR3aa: CAISEGTGQDEQYF
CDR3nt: TGTGCCATCAGTGAGGGCACAGGGCAGGACGAGCAGTACTTC

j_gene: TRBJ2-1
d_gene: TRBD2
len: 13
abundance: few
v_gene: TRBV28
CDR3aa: CASGTSGINEQFF
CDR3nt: TGTGCCAGCGGGACTAGCGGTATCAATGAGCAGTTCTTC

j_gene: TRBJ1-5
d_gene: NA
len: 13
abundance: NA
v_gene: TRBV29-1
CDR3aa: CSVEITDNQPQHF
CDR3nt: TGCAGCGTTGAAATCACGGACAATCAGCCCCAGCATTTT

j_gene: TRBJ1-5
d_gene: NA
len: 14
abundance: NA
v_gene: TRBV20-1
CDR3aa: CSATMPQRNQPQHF
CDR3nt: TGCAGTGCTACCATGCCCCAGCGCAATCAGCCCCAGCATTTT

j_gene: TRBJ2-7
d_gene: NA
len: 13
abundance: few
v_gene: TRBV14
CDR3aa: CASSQERDYEQYF
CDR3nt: TGTGCCAGCAGCCAAGAAAGGGACTACGAGCAGTACTTC

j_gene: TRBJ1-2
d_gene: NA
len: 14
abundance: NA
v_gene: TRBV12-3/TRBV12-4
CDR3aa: CASSLQGKGGGYTF
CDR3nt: TGTGCCAGCAGTTTACAGGGGAAGGGCGGTGGCTACACCTTC

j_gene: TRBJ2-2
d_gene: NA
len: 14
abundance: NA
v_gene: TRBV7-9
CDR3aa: CAGRLTGSTGELFF
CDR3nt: TGTGCCGGGAGACTGACAGGTTCCACCGGGGAGCTGTTTTTT

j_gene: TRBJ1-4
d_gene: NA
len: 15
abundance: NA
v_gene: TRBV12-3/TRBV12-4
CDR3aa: CASSPRQVNNEKLFF
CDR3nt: TGTGCCAGCAGTCCTCGACAGGTCAACAATGAAAAACTGTTTTTT

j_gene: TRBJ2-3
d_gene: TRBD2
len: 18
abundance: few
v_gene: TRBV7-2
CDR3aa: CASSSGLAGGRSTDTQYF
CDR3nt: TGTGCCAGCAGCTCCGGACTAGCGGGAGGGAGAAGCACAGATACGCAGTATTTT

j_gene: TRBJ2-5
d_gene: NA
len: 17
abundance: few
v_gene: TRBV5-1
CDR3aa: CASSLVRAGGTQETQYF
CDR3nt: TGCGCCAGCAGCTTGGTTCGGGCGGGCGGAACTCAAGAGACCCAGTACTTC

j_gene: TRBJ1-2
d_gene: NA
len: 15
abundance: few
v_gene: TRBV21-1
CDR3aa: CAGSKAGQGPFGYTF
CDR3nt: TGTGCCGGCAGCAAAGCGGGACAGGGTCCTTTCGGCTACACCTTC

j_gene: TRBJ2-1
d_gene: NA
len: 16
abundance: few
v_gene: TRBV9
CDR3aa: CASSVGGLRTDNEQFF
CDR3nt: TGTGCCAGCAGCGTAGGGGGACTCCGGACCGACAATGAGCAGTTCTTC

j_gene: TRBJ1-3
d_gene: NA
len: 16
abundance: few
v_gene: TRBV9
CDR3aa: CASSVVGHVSGNTIYF
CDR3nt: TGTGCCAGCAGCGTAGTCGGACACGTCTCTGGAAACACCATATATTTT

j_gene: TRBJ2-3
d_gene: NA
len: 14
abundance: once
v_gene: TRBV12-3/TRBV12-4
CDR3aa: CASSLALTRSTQYF
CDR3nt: TGTGCCAGCAGCCTTGCACTAACTCGTTCTACGCAGTACTTT

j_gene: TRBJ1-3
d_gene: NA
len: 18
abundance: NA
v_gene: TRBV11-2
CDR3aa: CASSFLRDPAVPGNTIYF
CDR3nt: TGTGCCAGCAGCTTTCTCCGGGACCCAGCGGTTCCTGGAAACACCATATATTTT

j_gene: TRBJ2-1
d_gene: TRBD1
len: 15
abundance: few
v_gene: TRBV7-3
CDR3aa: CASSLTRDSGGTRYF
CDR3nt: TGTGCCAGCAGCTTAACTCGGGACAGTGGAGGAACCCGGTACTTC

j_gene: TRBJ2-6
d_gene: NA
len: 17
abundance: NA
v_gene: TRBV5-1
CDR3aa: CASSLDGGSSGANVLTF
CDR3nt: TGCGCCAGCAGCTTGGATGGGGGAAGCTCTGGGGCCAACGTCCTGACTTTC

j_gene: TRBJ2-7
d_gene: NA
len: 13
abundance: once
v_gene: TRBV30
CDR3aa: CAWSAAAPYEQYF
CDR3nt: TGTGCCTGGAGTGCGGCAGCACCGTACGAGCAGTACTTC